Following are 24 T cell receptor beta chains from one sample sequenced in a study of T cells in Graves' hyperthyroidism and ophthalmopathy. Amplified TCR beta CDR3 regions came from RNA transcripts. With the HTBI primer set, the TCR CDR3 went through a first round of RT-PCR. TCRdb re-called the multiplex PCR reads through MiXCR, storing one row per CDR3 protein. Seen here are some 690,000 distinct CDR3 sequences, 15% to 20% observed once, and the top ten hold about a sixth. Sequencing was performed on blood. Every receptor here comes from a man between 45 and 60 years old with Graves' hyperthyroidism.

The genes are TRBV7-9 and TRBJ2-7; 15 positions agree with TRBD2. The CDR3 contains 19 residues. CDR1 and CDR2 (germline): SEHNR, FQNEAQ (reference sequence). With 1 base clipped from V and 2 bases from J, the junction kept 9 bases outside the gene matches. The CDR3 is CASSLVGLAGGPRTYEQYF. The CDR3 DNA reads as TGTGCCAGCAGCTTAGTCGGACTAGCGGGAGGGCCGAGGACCTACGAGCAGTACTTC.

This clonotype was counted at least ten times. The V and J genes are TRBV6-1 and TRBJ2-2; D is ambiguous. Trimming removed 4 bases from V and 6 bases from J, with 9 bases in between. In germline, CDR1 is MNHNS, CDR2 SASEGT. The length of the CDR3 is 13 residues. The CDR3 bases are TGTGCCAGCAGTGGTTTATTTTCCGGGGAGCTGTTTTTT. Encoded protein: CASSGLFSGELFF.

This clonotype was counted between two and nine times. The chain recombines TRBV5-1 with TRBJ2-2, with no clear D. The CDR3 runs to 15 residues. V lost 2 bases and J lost 1, with 9 bases in between. The germline CDR1 and CDR2 sequences are SGHRS and YFSETQ. Written as DNA, the CDR3 is TGCGCCAGCAGCTTATTGATCGGGAACACCGGGGAGCTGTTTTTT. This gives the protein CASSLLIGNTGELFF.

This clonotype has ten or more counts. This chain links TRBV27 with TRBJ1-2; 7 nucleotides align to TRBD1. Germline lookup yields CDR1 MNHEY and CDR2 SMNVEV (reference sequence). V was clipped by 2 bases and J by 4 bases; unmatched bases: 19. The CDR3 is 19 residues long. The CDR3 bases are TGTGCCAGCAGTTTAGGTAGCGTGGGACAGTTCTCGAGGAGCTATGGCTACACCTTC. The encoded protein is CASSLGSVGQFSRSYGYTF.

The chain uses TRBV5-1 and TRBJ2-7; 8 bases fit TRBD1. Per germline, CDR1 SGHRS and CDR2 YFSETQ. Trimming at V came to 4 bases and at J to 5 bases, leaving 8 bases not matched to a gene. This CDR3 contains 14 residues. As DNA, the CDR3 is TGCGCCAGCAGCGCAGGGACAGGCTCGAACGAGCAGTACTTC. Translation: CASSAGTGSNEQYF.

This clonotype was counted a few times. The chain has TRBV7-9 and TRBJ2-7; 9 nucleotides line up with TRBD1. The CDR3 length is 14 residues. V gave up 3 bases and J gave up 6 bases; unmatched junction bases: 6. Germline CDR1 is SEHNR and CDR2 is FQNEAQ (reference sequence). The CDR3 is CASSFRDRAGEQYF. As DNA, the CDR3 is TGTGCCAGCAGCTTCCGGGACAGGGCAGGCGAGCAGTACTTC.

In this sample, this clonotype turned up a few times. At one of its ends the junction is not consistent with the germline gene, which may arise from a read error. V is TRBV7-7 and J is TRBJ2-7, with TRBD1 matching over 8 bases. This CDR3 has 15 residues. In germline, CDR1 is SSHAT, CDR2 FNYEAQ (reference sequence). CDR3 DNA: TGTGCTAGCAGCTTAGGACAGGGCCCTACCTACGAGCAGTACTTC. Encoded protein: CASSLGQGPTYEQYF.

This clonotype was detected a few times. This sequence joins TRBV27 and TRBJ1-1, with 8 bases fitting TRBD1. The CDR3 length is 15 residues. Trimming cost V 4 bases and J 4 bases; bases outside gene matches: 8. The germline CDR1 and CDR2 sequences are MNHEY and SMNVEV (reference sequence). CDR3 region: CASSWDRPSGTEAFF. CDR3 bases: TGTGCCAGCAGTTGGGACAGGCCTTCGGGCACTGAAGCTTTCTTT.

This clonotype occurred a few times. J is TRBJ1-1 and V is TRBV14; D is unresolved. V lost 4 bases, J lost 1 base, and 10 bases lay in between. CDR1 and CDR2 (germline): SGHDN, FVKESK. The CDR3 runs 14 residues. The DNA for the CDR3 is TGTGCCAGCAGCCTCCTCCAAGAGAACACTGAAGCTTTCTTT. Translating gives CASSLLQENTEAFF.

This clonotype has a handful of counts. A much larger clone sits a single nucleotide away, making a read error possible. This likely comes from a read error, as the CDR3 has no conserved phenylalanine or tryptophan at its end. This rearrangement joins TRBV12-3 or TRBV12-4 to TRBJ1-1; no definite D call. Trimming removed 6 bases from V and 1 base from J, with 9 bases in between. This CDR3 region has 13 residues. Here the CDR3 DNA reads TGTGCCAGCAGGGCGGACGCGAACACTGAAGCTTTCCTT. Encoded protein: CASRADANTEAFL.

In this sample, this clonotype turned up many times. This chain uses TRBV7-9 with TRBJ1-1, with no clear D. The CDR3 runs to 12 residues. V lost 3 bases, J lost 8 bases, and 10 bases lay in between. The germline gives CDR1 SEHNR, CDR2 FQNEAQ (reference sequence). CDR3 region: CASSFQYPEAFF. DNA for the CDR3: TGTGCCAGCAGCTTCCAGTATCCCGAAGCTTTCTTT.

The table lists this clonotype with many counts. The chain carries TRBV28 and TRBJ1-5; TRBD1 might be the D (5 bases). The CDR3 is made up of 18 amino acids. Germline CDR1 is MDHEN and CDR2 is SYDVKM. Trimming shortened V by 6 bases and J by 4 bases, and 25 bases separated the two germline ends. CDR3 sequence reads: CASSSLGGARSGNQPQHF. The CDR3 nucleotides read TGTGCCAGCAGCTCGCTAGGAGGGGCGCGTTCGGGAAATCAGCCCCAGCATTTT. Supplemented by reference TRBV28 and TRBJ1-5, the full variable domain reads DVKVTQSSRYLVKRTGEKVFLECVQDMDHENMFWYRQDPGLGLRLIYFSYDVKMKEKGDIPEGYSVSREKKERFSLILESASTNQTSMYLCASSSLGGARSGNQPQHFGDGTRLSIL.

The chain is built from TRBV5-6 and TRBJ2-7; tentatively, D is TRBD1 or TRBD2 (5 bases each). This CDR3 region has 16 residues. The V end lost 3 bases, the J end lost 5 bases, and 21 bases lay between the germline ends. Germline assignment: CDR1 SGHDT and CDR2 YYEEEE. The CDR3 DNA reads as TGTGCCAGCAGCTCATTGGAATTGACGGGACGGGACGAGCAGTACTTC. Translation: CASSSLELTGRDEQYF.

This clonotype was observed at least ten times. This chain connects TRBV7-6 to TRBJ2-5; the D gene is possibly TRBD2 (6 bases). This CDR3 comprises 14 residues. Looked up from germline, CDR1 is SGHVS and CDR2 is FNYEAQ. The V end was cut by 8 bases, the J end by 0 bases, with 13 bases between. DNA for the CDR3: TGTGCCAGCGTGGAGGGTCCCCACCAAGAGACCCAGTACTTC. This encodes CASVEGPHQETQYF.

This clonotype has more than one count but fewer than ten. A much larger clone lies a single base off, so this may be a read error. The V and J genes are TRBV12-3 or TRBV12-4 and TRBJ2-1, with D maybe TRBD2 (6 bases). The CDR3 covers 14 residues. The CDR3 spells CASSLLAVNNEQSF. As DNA, the CDR3 is TGTGCCAGCAGTTTATTAGCGGTTAACAATGAGCAGTCCTTC.

This clonotype was observed at least ten times. CDR3 nucleotides: TGCAGTGCTGAACTAGCGAACTACAATGAGCAGTTCTTC. This encodes CSAELANYNEQFF. The chain recombines TRBV20-1 with TRBJ2-1; 7 positions agree with TRBD2. The V segment lost 5 bases and the J segment 3 bases; nucleotides outside the gene matches: 4. This CDR3 spans 13 amino acids. CDR1 is DFQATT and CDR2 is SNEGSKA in the germline V gene (reference sequence).

This clonotype was seen at least ten times. V gene TRBV20-1 combines with J gene TRBJ1-5, with 7 bases fitting TRBD1. Trimming cost V 1 base and J 7 bases; bases outside gene matches: 7. The germline CDR1 and CDR2 sequences are DFQATT and SNEGSKA (reference sequence). The CDR3 has 14 amino acids. The CDR3 is CSARGDRAKQPQHF. The CDR3 DNA follows: TGCAGTGCTAGAGGTGACAGGGCCAAACAGCCCCAGCATTTT.

This clonotype was observed at least ten times. The chain recombines TRBV7-3 with TRBJ2-5; 15 bases fit TRBD2. The CDR3 spans 16 residues. The germline V gene encodes CDR1 SGHTA and CDR2 FQGTGA. V lost 4 bases to trimming and J lost 4 bases; unmatched junction nucleotides: 4. The CDR3 protein is CASSSGLAGGGETQYF. The CDR3 DNA reads as TGTGCCAGCAGCTCGGGACTAGCGGGAGGAGGAGAGACCCAGTACTTC.

This clonotype showed up just a few times. The rearrangement joins TRBV28 to TRBJ2-7; the D call may be TRBD1 or TRBD2 (5 bases each). The length of the CDR3 is 12 residues. Per the germline V gene, CDR1 is MDHEN and CDR2 is SYDVKM. Between the trimmed V and J ends, which lost 11 bases and 2 bases, there was a span of 13 bases. The CDR3 DNA sequence: TGTGCCTCGAGGGGAGTGACCTACGAGCAGTACTTC. Its translation is CASRGVTYEQYF.

The chain combines TRBV10-3 with TRBJ1-5, with D perhaps TRBD1 (5 bases). The CDR3 covers 14 residues. The germline V and J ends were trimmed by 6 bases and 3 bases, with 12 bases remaining between them. The V gene's germline CDR1 is ENHRY and CDR2 SYGVKD. The CDR3 region is CAISEMDNNQPQHF. CDR3 nucleotide sequence: TGTGCCATCAGCGAAATGGACAACAATCAGCCCCAGCATTTT.

This clonotype has a count of ten or more. The chain employs TRBV7-2 and TRBJ1-2; 7 positions agree with TRBD1. The germline V gene has CDR1 SGHTA and CDR2 FQGNSA. The CDR3 is made up of 15 amino acids. The ends lost 5 bases at V and 7 bases at J; junction bases unmatched: 13. CDR3 in amino acids: CASSPQGGGPSGYTF. CDR3 nucleotides: TGTGCCAGCAGCCCTCAGGGGGGGGGGCCTTCTGGCTACACCTTC.

V usage is TRBV6-6 and J usage is TRBJ1-1; maybe TRBD1 (6 bases). Trimming left V 5 bases short and J 1 base short, with 20 bases between. The CDR3 is 17 residues long. CDR1 is MNHNY, CDR2 SVGAGI, per germline (reference sequence). CDR3 in amino acids: CASSRPGHRGANTEAFF. In DNA form, the CDR3 reads TGTGCCAGCAGTAGACCGGGACACCGAGGGGCGAACACTGAAGCTTTCTTT.

Details on this clonotype: At one end the junction does not follow the germline gene, possibly because of a read error. This sequence joins TRBV12-3 or TRBV12-4 and TRBJ2-1, with TRBD1 as a possible D gene (5 bases). The CDR3 is 11 amino acids. DNA for the CDR3: TGTGCCAGCAGTTCAGGGTTCCAACCTCTCTTC. It encodes CASSSGFQPLF.

This chain connects TRBV27 to TRBJ2-2; 7 positions agree with TRBD2. Germline loops: CDR1 MNHEY, CDR2 SMNVEV (reference sequence). Germline trimming cut 8 bases from V and 2 bases from J; bases unmatched to any gene: 11. This CDR3 has 16 residues. CDR3 bases: TGTGCCAGCCGGGGGGTGGCGGGAGCCAACACCGGGGAGCTGTTTTTT. Amino acid sequence: CASRGVAGANTGELFF.